This T cell receptor beta chain was observed in a study of T cells after posttransplantation cyclophosphamide. Study-wide points: TRB overlap between skin or GI tissue T cells and blood was limited. Donor-recipient repertoire similarity was low at 1-2 months, rising over year one.

Between the trimmed V and J ends, which lost 1 base and 4 bases, there was a span of 6 bases. Germline assignment: CDR1 SGHRS and CDR2 YFSETQ. This CDR3 comprises 13 residues. The naive gate required viable CD3+CD4+ or CD3+CD8+ cells with CCR7+CD45RA+CD45RO-CD95-CD27+CD28+ phenotype. The repertoire was sequenced with immunoSEQ multiplex PCR; TCRdb's copy has only in-frame clones and lacks some. The top ten hold roughly 0.3% of the sample, which has 11,000 or so clones, 95% seen once. A note on this clone: What it binds is not known.

Sequenced sample: naive CD8+ T cells sorted from PBMCs. The TCR sequence derives from a man aged 30 to 45 in good health and a related stem cell transplant donor. The V call is TRBV5-1, the J call TRBJ2-1, with D maybe TRBD1 (6 bases). The CDR3 sequence: CASSLRGYNEQFF. In DNA, the CDR3 is TGCGCCAGCAGCTTGAGGGGGTACAATGAGCAGTTCTTC.